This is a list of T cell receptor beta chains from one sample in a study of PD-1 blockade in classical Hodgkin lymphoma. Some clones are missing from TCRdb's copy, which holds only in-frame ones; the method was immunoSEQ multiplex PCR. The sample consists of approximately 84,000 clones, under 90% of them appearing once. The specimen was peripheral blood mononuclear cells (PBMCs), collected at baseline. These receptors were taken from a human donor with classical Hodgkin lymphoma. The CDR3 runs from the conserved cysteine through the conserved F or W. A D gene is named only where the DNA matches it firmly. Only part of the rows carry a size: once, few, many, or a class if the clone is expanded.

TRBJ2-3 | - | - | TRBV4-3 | CASSQDPSGGTDTQYF | TGCGCCAGCAGCCAAGATCCAAGCGGCGGCACAGATACGCAGTATTTT
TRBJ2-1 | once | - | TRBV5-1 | CASSSTGTPYNEQFF | TGCGCCAGCAGCAGTACCGGGACGCCGTACAATGAGCAGTTCTTC
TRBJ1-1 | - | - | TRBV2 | CANYREGGTEAFF | TGTGCCAACTACAGGGAGGGTGGGACTGAAGCTTTCTTT
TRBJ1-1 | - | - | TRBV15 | CASAGRNTEAFF | TGTGCCAGCGCGGGCAGGAACACTGAAGCTTTCTTT
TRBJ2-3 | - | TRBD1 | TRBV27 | CASRGDRGVGTDTQYF | TGTGCCAGCAGGGGGGACAGGGGAGTCGGCACAGATACGCAGTATTTT
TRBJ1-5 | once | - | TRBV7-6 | CASSPGINQPQHF | TGTGCCAGCAGTCCGGGAATCAATCAGCCCCAGCATTTT
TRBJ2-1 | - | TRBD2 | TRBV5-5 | CASSPSGLINEQFF | TGTGCCAGCAGCCCTAGCGGGCTTATCAATGAGCAGTTCTTC
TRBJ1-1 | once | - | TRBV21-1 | CASSQPGQGPSLNTEAFF | TGTGCCAGCAGCCAACCGGGACAAGGACCCTCATTGAACACTGAAGCTTTCTTT
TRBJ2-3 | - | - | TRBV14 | CASSPYPVAEDTQYF | TGTGCCAGCAGCCCCTACCCGGTAGCTGAAGATACGCAGTATTTT
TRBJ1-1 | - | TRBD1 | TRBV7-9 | CASTVMTGGYGTEAFF | TGTGCCAGCACGGTTATGACAGGGGGCTATGGGACTGAAGCTTTCTTT
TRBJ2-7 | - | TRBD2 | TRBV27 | CASGLGLAYEQYF | TGTGCCAGCGGCCTGGGACTAGCCTACGAGCAGTACTTC
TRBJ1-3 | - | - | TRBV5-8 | CASSLDWGKGNTIYF | TGTGCCAGCAGCTTGGATTGGGGGAAGGGAAACACCATATATTTT
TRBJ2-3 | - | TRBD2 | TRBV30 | CAWTVSGRSDTQYF | TGTGCCTGGACGGTTAGCGGGAGGTCAGATACGCAGTATTTT
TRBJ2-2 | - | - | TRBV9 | CASSAVTAPVGRELFF | TGTGCCAGCAGCGCAGTTACTGCCCCGGTCGGCCGGGAGCTGTTTTTT
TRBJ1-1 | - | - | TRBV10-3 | CAISDVGGRRTEAFF | TGTGCCATCAGTGACGTAGGGGGTAGGAGAACTGAAGCTTTCTTT
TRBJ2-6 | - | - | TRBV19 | CASSIPDRQSSGANVLTF | TGTGCCAGTAGTATTCCGGATCGACAAAGCTCTGGGGCCAACGTCCTGACTTTC
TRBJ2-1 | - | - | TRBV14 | CASSQIGRSSRIEQFF | TGTGCCAGCAGCCAAATTGGACGTTCTTCCCGAATTGAGCAGTTCTTC
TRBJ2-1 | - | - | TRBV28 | CASSPLAVAYNEQFF | TGTGCCAGCAGCCCACTAGCTGTAGCCTACAATGAGCAGTTCTTC
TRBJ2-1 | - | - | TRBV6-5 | CASSYSGVEQFF | TGTGCCAGCAGTTACTCAGGGGTTGAGCAGTTCTTC
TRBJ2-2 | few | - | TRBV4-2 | CASSQELRGELFF | TGTGCCAGCAGCCAAGAACTCCGCGGGGAGCTGTTTTTT
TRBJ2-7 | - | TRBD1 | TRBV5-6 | CASSGAVTGEQYF | TGTGCCAGCAGCGGGGCGGTGACAGGGGAGCAGTACTTC
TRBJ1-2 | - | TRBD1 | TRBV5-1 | CASSTGGIYGYTF | TGCGCCAGCAGCACAGGGGGAATCTATGGCTACACCTTC
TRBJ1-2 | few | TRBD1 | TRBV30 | CAWRLTGGSANYGYTF | TGTGCCTGGAGATTGACAGGGGGTTCGGCTAACTATGGCTACACCTTC
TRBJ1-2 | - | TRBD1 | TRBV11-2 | CASSFWGQGGGYTF | TGTGCCAGCAGCTTTTGGGGACAGGGGGGTGGCTACACCTTC
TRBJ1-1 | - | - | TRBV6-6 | CASSYTIQRGRTEAFF | TGTGCCAGCAGTTACACCATTCAGAGGGGAAGGACTGAAGCTTTCTTT
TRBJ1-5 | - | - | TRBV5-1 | CASSLGGDGQPQHF | TGCGCCAGCAGCTTGGGGGGGGACGGCCAGCCCCAGCATTTT
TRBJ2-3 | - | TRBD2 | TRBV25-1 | CASNARAGTDTQYF | TGTGCCAGCAACGCCAGAGCGGGAACAGATACGCAGTATTTT
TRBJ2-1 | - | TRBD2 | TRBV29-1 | CSEGLASNEQFF | TGCAGCGAGGGACTAGCATCCAATGAGCAGTTCTTC
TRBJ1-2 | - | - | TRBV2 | CASSEAGSSNYGYTF | TGTGCCAGCAGTGAAGCAGGCAGCTCTAACTATGGCTACACCTTC
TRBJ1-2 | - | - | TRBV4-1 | CASSPSAEAYGYTF | TGCGCCAGCAGCCCCTCGGCCGAGGCCTATGGCTACACCTTC
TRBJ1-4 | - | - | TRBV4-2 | CASSLGGEGLTEELFF | TGTGCCAGCAGCCTCGGGGGGGAGGGGCTTACCGAAGAACTGTTTTTT
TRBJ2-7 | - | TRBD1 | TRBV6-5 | CASRGQVLLRQYF | TGTGCCAGCAGGGGACAGGTTCTACTACGGCAGTACTTC
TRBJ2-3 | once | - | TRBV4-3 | CASSRGQPSTDTQYF | TGCGCCAGCAGCCGCGGACAGCCTAGCACAGATACGCAGTATTTT
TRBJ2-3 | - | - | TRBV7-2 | CASSLPGSRAQYF | TGTGCCAGCAGCTTGCCCGGGAGTAGGGCGCAGTATTTT
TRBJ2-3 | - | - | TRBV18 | CASSPISGVTTDTQYF | TGTGCCAGCTCACCAATCTCCGGGGTAACCACAGATACGCAGTATTTT
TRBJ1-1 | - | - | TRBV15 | CATSEGGNTEAFF | TGTGCCACCAGCGAAGGGGGGAACACTGAAGCTTTCTTT
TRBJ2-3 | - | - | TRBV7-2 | CASSSYTDTQYF | TGTGCCAGCAGCTCTTACACAGATACGCAGTATTTT
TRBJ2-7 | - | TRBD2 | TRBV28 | CAIAPPLGTSGRNPSSYEQYF | TGTGCCATCGCGCCGCCTCTAGGGACTAGCGGGAGAAATCCCTCCTCCTACGAGCAGTACTTC
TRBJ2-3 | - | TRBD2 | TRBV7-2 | CASSFPVSGGLTDTQYF | TGTGCCAGCAGCTTTCCGGTTAGCGGGGGCCTCACAGATACGCAGTATTTT
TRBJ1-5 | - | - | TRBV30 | CAWSGNGGANQPQHF | TGTGCCTGGAGTGGGAATGGGGGGGCTAATCAGCCCCAGCATTTT
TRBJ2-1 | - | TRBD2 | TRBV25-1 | CASSAPGLELRAEQFF | TGTGCCAGCAGTGCACCGGGACTAGAACTACGTGCGGAGCAGTTCTTC
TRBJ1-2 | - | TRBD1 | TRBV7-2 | CASSSRQGVGYTF | TGTGCCAGCAGCAGCCGACAGGGGGTTGGCTACACCTTC
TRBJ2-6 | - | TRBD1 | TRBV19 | CASSKRGPRTSGANVLTF | TGTGCCAGTAGTAAAAGGGGGCCTCGGACATCTGGGGCCAACGTCCTGACTTTC
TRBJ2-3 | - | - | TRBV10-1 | CASSKGRTTDTQYF | TGCGCCAGCAGTAAGGGACGGACCACAGATACGCAGTATTTT
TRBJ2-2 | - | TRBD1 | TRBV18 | CASSPDRAGELFF | TGTGCCAGCTCACCAGACAGGGCCGGGGAGCTGTTTTTT
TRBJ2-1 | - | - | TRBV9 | CASSVAAGSSYNEQFF | TGTGCCAGCAGCGTAGCGGCAGGGAGCTCCTACAATGAGCAGTTCTTC
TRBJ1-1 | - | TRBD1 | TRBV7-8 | CASSLALDRGHGDTEAFF | TGTGCCAGCAGCTTAGCCCTGGACAGGGGGCATGGGGACACTGAAGCTTTCTTT
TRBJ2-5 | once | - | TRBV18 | CASTYRLQETQYF | TGTGCCAGCACCTACAGGCTTCAAGAGACCCAGTACTTC
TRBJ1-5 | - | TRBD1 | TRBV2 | CASSADRGVGQPQHF | TGTGCCAGCAGCGCGGACAGGGGTGTCGGTCAGCCCCAGCATTTT
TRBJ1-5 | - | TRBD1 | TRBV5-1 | CASSLGGQSNQPQHF | TGCGCCAGCAGCTTGGGGGGACAGAGCAATCAGCCCCAGCATTTT
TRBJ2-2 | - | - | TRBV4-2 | CASSQDQLRDVIAGELFF | TGTGCCAGCAGCCAAGATCAATTACGGGACGTTATCGCCGGGGAGCTGTTTTTT
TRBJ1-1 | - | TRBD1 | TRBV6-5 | CASSDRGNTEAFF | TGTGCCAGCAGCGACAGGGGGAACACTGAAGCTTTCTTT
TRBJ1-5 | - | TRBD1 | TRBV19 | CASSTRDRSNQPQHF | TGTGCCAGTAGTACCCGGGACAGGAGCAATCAGCCCCAGCATTTT